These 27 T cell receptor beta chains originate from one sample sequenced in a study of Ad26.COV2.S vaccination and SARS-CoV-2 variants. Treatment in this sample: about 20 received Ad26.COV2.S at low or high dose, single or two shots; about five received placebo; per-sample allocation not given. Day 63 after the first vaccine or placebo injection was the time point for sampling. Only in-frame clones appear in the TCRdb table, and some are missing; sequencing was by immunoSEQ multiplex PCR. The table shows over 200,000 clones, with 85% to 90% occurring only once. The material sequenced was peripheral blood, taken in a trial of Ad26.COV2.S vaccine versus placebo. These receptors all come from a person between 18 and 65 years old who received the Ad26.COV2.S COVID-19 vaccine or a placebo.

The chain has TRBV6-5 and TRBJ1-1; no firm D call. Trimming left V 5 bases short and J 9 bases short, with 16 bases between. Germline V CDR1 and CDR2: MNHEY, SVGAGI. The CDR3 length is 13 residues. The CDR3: CASSLNLLGKAFF. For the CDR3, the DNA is TGTGCCAGCAGTCTTAATCTATTAGGAAAAGCTTTCTTT.

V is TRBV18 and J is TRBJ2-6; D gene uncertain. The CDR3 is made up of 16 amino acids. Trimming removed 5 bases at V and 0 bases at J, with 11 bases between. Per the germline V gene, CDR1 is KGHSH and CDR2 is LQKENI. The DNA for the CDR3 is TGTGCCAGCTCAGAGACCCTCAGCTCTGGGGCCAACGTCCTGACTTTC. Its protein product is CASSETLSSGANVLTF. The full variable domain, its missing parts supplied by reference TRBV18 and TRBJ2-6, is NAGVMQNPRHLVRRRGQEARLRCSPMKGHSHVYWYRQLPEEGLKFMVYLQKENIIDESGMPKERFSAEFPKEGPSILRIQQVVRGDSAAYFCASSETLSSGANVLTFGAGSRLTVL.

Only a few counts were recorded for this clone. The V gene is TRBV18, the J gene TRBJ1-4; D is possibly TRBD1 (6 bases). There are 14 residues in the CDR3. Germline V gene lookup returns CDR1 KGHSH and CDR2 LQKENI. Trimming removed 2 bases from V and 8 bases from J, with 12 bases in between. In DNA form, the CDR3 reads TGTGCCAGCTCACCAGCAGGGGTGGGCGAAAAACTGTTTTTT. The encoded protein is CASSPAGVGEKLFF.

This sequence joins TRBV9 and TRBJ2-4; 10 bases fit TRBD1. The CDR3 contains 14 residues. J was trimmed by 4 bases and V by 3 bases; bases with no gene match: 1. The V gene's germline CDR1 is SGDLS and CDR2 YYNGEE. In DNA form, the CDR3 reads TGTGCCAGCAGCGAGGGACAGGGGAAAAACATTCAGTACTTC. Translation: CASSEGQGKNIQYF.

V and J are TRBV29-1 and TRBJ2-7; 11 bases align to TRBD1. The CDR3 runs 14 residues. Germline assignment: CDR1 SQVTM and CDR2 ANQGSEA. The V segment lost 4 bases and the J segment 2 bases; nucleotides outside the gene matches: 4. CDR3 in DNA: TGCAGCGTTGGAGGGGGACAGGGGGCCTACGAGCAGTACTTC. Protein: CSVGGGQGAYEQYF.

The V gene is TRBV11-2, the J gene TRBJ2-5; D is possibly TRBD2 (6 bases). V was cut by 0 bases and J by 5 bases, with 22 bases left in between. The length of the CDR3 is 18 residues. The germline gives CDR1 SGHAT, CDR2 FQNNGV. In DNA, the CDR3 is TGTGCCAGCAGCTTAGATCGTGGGCGGGGCCCTCCGGGGGAGACCCAGTACTTC. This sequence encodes CASSLDRGRGPPGETQYF.

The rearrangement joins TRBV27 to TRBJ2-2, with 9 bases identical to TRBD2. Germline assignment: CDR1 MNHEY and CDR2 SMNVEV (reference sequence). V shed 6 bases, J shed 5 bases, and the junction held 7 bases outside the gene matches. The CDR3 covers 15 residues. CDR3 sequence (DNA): TGTGCCAGCAGAACCGGGACTAGCCCAACCGGGGAGCTGTTTTTT. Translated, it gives CASRTGTSPTGELFF.

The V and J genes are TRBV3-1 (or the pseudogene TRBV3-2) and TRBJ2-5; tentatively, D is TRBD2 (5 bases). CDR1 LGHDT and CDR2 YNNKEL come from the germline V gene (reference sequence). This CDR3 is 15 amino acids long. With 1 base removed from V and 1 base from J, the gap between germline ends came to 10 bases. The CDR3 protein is CASSQGTVSQETQYF. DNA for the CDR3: TGTGCCAGCAGCCAAGGGACTGTCTCCCAAGAGACCCAGTACTTC.

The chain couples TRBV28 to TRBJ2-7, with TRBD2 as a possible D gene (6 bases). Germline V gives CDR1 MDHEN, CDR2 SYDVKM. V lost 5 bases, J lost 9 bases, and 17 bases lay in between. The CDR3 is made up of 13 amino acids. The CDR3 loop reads CASSRRDALWQYF. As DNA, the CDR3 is TGTGCCAGCAGTCGGAGGGACGCCCTCTGGCAGTACTTC.

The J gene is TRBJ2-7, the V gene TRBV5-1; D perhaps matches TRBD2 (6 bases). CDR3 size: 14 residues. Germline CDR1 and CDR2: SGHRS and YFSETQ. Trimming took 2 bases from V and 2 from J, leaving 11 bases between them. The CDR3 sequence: CASSLAGSTYEQYF. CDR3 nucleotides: TGCGCCAGCAGCTTAGCGGGCTCTACCTACGAGCAGTACTTC.

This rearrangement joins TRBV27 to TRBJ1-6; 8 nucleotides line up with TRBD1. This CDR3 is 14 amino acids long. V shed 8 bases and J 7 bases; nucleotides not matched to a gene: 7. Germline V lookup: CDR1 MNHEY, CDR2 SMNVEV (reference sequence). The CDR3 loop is CASSQGAHNSPLHF. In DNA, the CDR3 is TGTGCCAGCTCCCAGGGGGCGCACAATTCACCCCTCCACTTT.

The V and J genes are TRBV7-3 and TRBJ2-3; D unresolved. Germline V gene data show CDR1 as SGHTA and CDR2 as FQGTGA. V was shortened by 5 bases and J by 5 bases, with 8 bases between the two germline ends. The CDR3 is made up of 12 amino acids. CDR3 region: CASSPSRDTQYF. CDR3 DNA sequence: TGTGCCAGCAGCCCGAGCCGAGATACGCAGTATTTT. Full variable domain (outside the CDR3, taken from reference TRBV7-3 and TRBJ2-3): GAGVSQTPSNKVTEKGKYVELRCDPISGHTALYWYRQSLGQGPEFLIYFQGTGAADDSGLPNDRFFAVRPEGSVSTLKIQRTERGDSAVYLCASSPSRDTQYFGPGTRLTVL.

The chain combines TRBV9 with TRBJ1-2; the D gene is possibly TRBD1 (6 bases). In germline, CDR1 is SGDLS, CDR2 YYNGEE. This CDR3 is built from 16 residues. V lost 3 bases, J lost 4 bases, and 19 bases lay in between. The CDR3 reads CASSDHRVGLAYGYTF. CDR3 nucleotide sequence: TGTGCCAGCAGCGACCACAGGGTCGGTTTGGCCTATGGCTACACCTTC.

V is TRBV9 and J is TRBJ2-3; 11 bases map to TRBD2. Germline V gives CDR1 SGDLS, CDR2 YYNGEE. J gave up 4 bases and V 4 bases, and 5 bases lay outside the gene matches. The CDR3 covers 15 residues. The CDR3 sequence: CASSTSGSRPDTQYF. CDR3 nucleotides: TGTGCCAGCAGCACTAGCGGGAGTCGTCCAGATACGCAGTATTTT.

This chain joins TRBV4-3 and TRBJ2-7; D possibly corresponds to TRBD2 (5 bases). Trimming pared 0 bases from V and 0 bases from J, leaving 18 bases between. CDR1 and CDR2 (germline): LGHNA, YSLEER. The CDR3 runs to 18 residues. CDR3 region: CASSQEWGAVAISYEQYF. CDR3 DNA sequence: TGCGCCAGCAGCCAAGAATGGGGAGCAGTAGCAATCTCCTACGAGCAGTACTTC.

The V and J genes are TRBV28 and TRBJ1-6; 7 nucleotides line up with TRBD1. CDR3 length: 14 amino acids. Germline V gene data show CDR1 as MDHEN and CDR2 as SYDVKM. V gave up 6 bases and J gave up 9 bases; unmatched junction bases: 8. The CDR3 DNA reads TGTGCCAGCAGGACCGGGACAGTAATTTCACCCCTCCACTTT. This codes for CASRTGTVISPLHF.

The CDR3 spells CATSRVSPGQGILTDTQYF. In DNA form, the CDR3 reads TGTGCCACCAGCAGAGTCTCTCCCGGACAGGGGATACTCACAGATACGCAGTATTTT. The rearrangement links TRBV15 to TRBJ2-3, with 9 bases aligning to TRBD1. The CDR3 has 19 residues. V shed 1 base, J shed 2 bases, and the junction held 13 bases outside the gene matches. Germline loops: CDR1 LNHNV, CDR2 YYDKDF (reference sequence).

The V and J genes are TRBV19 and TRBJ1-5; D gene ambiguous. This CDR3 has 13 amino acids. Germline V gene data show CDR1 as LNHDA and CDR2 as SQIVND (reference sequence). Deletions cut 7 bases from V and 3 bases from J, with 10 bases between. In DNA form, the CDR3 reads TGTGCCAGTATAGGTTGGAACAATCAGCCCCAGCATTTT. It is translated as CASIGWNNQPQHF.

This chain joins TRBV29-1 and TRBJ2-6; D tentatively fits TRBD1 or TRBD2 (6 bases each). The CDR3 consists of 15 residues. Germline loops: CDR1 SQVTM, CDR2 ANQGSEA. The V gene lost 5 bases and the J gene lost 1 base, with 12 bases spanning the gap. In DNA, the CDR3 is TGCAGCGTTCCGAAGGGGGGATCTGGGGCCAACGTCCTGACTTTC. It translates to CSVPKGGSGANVLTF.

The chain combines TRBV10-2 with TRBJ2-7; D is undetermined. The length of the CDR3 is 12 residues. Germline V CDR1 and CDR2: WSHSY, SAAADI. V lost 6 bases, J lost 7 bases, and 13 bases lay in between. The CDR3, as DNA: TGCGCCAGCAGGAGGTCTAACGGAGAGCAGTACTTC. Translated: CASRRSNGEQYF.

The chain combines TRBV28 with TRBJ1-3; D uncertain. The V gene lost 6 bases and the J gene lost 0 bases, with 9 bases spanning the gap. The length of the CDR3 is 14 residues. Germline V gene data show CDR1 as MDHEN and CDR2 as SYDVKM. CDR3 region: CASSLRYSGNTIYF. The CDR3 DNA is TGTGCCAGCAGCCTCAGGTACTCTGGAAACACCATATATTTT.

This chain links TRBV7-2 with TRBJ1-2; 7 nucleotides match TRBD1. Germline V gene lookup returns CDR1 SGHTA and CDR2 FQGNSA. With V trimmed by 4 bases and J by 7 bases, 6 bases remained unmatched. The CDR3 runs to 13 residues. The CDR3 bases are TGTGCCAGCAGCTCCGACAGGGCGGCTGGCTACACCTTC. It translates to CASSSDRAAGYTF.

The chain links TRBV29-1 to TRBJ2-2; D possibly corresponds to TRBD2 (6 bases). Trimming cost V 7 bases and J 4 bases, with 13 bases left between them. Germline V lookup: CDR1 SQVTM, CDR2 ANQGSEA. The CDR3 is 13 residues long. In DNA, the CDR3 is TGCAGCGCTGGGACGGGAGCCACCGGGGAGCTGTTTTTT. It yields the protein CSAGTGATGELFF.

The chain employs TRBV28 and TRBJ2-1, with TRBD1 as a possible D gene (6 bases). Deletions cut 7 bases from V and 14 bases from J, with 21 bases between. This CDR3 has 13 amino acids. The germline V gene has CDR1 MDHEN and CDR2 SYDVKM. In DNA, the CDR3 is TGTGCCAGCAAGCACAGGGAAGACCACCAGGAGTTCTTC. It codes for CASKHREDHQEFF.

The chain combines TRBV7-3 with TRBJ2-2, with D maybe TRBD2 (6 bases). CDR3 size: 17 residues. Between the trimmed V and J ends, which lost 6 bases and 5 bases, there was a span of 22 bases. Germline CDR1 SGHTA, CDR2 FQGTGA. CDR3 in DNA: TGTGCCAGCAGACCCGAGCCGGGACTCGAATTAACCGGGGAGCTGTTTTTT. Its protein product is CASRPEPGLELTGELFF.

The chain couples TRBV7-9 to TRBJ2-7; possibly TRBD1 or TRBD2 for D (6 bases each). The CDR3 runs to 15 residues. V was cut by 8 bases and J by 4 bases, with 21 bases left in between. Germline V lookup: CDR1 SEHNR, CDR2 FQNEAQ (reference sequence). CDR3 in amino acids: CASRAIGGGAYEQYF. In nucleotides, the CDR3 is TGTGCCAGCCGAGCGATCGGAGGGGGAGCGTACGAGCAGTACTTC. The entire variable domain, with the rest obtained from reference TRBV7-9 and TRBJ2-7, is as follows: DTGVSQNPRHKITKRGQNVTFRCDPISEHNRLYWYRQTLGQGPEFLTYFQNEAQLEKSRLLSDRFSAERPKGSFSTLEIQRTEQGDSAMYLCASRAIGGGAYEQYFGPGTRLTVT.

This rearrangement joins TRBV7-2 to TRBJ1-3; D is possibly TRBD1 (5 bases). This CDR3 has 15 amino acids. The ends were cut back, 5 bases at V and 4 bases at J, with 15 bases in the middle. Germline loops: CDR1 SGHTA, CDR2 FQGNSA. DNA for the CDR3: TGTGCCAGCAGCCTAGACTCCAAGGGGGGAAACACCATATATTTT. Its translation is CASSLDSKGGNTIYF.